Here is one T cell receptor (beta chain) with its context. The antigen is not known. The sample is drawn from a study of post-analysis software for immune sequencing data. Across the whole study: The cohort encompassed relapsing-remitting, secondary progressive and progressive-relapsing multiple sclerosis disease courses. Findings and limits, study-wide: The normalized Chao1 diversity of multiple sclerosis patients was significantly lower than that of controls. F-measure co-clustering was strong for batch-matched samples.

TCR beta cDNA libraries included unique molecular identifiers. Once roughly 0.95 to 10 million T cells were used, roughly 0.5 million cDNA molecules resulted. TCRdb recomputed calls from the PCR reads with MiXCR, one row per CDR3 protein. The table lists 380,000 or so distinct CDR3 sequences, around a third of them singletons. This clonotype was obtained from a girl between 5 and 17 years old with multiple sclerosis. The sample taken for sequencing was blood.

The CDR3 is CASSLVPINEQFF. The CDR3 region has the DNA TGCGCCAGCAGCTTGGTGCCGATTAATGAGCAGTTCTTC. The rearrangement uses TRBV5-1 and TRBJ2-1; D is unclear. Trimming removed 0 bases from V and 7 bases from J, with 8 bases in between. This CDR3 is built from 13 residues. The germline gives CDR1 SGHRS, CDR2 YFSETQ.